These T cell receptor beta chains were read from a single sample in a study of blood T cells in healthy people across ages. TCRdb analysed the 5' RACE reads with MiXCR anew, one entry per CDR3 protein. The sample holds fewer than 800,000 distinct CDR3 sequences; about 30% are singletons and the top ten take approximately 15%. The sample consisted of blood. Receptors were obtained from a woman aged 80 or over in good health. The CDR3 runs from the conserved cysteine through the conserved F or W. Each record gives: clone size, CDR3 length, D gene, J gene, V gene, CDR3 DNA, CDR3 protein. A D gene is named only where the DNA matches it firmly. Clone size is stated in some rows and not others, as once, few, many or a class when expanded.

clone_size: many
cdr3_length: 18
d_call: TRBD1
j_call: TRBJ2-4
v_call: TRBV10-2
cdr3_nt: TGCGCCAGCAGTGAGTCGATTCAGGGGGTGGGAGCCAAAAACATTCAGTACTTC
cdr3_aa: CASSESIQGVGAKNIQYF

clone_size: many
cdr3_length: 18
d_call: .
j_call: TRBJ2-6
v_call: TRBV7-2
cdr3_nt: TGTGCCAGCAGCTTACAGATAGGCAGACACTCTGGGGCCAACGTCCTGACTTTC
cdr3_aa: CASSLQIGRHSGANVLTF

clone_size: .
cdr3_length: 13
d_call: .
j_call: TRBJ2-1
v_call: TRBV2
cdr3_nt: TGTGCCAGCAGTGACTCTGTCTACAATGAGCAGTTCTTC
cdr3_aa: CASSDSVYNEQFF

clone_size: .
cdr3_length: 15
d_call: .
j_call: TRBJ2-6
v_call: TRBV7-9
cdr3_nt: TGTGCCAGCAGGGCCTTCAGGGATCGGGCCAACGTCCTGACTTTC
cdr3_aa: CASRAFRDRANVLTF

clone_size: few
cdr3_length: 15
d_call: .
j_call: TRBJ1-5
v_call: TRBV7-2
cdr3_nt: TGTGCCAGCAGAGCTGGTGGTGGAACCAATCAGCCCCAGCATTTT
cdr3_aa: CASRAGGGTNQPQHF

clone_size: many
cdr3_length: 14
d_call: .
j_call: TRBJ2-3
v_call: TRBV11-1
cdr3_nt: TGTGCCAGCACCCGAGCTGTATACACAGATACGCAGTATTTT
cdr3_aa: CASTRAVYTDTQYF

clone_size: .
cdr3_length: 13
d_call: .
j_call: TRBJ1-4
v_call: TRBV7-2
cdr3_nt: TGTGCCAGCAGCTTAGATCCCCGGGAAAAACTGTTTTTT
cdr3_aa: CASSLDPREKLFF

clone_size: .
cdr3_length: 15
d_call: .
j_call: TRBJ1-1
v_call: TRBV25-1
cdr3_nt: TGTGCCAGCAGTGAGGAGAGTCGAGAGAACACTGAAGCTTTCTTT
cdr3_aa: CASSEESRENTEAFF

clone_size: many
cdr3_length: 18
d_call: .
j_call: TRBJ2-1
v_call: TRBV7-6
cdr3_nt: TGTGCCAGCAGCTTAGTGGGGTGGGGAGAAGGAGCCTACAATGAGCAGTTCTTC
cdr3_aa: CASSLVGWGEGAYNEQFF

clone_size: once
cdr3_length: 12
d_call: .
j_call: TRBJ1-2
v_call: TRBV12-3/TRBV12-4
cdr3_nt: TGTGCCAGCAGTGAGAACAGGGAGAGCTACACCTTC
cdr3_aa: CASSENRESYTF

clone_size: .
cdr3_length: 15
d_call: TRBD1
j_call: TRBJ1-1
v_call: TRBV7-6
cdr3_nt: TGTGCCAGCAGCCCTACTTCGGCAGGGGGCACTGAAGCTTTCTTT
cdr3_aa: CASSPTSAGGTEAFF

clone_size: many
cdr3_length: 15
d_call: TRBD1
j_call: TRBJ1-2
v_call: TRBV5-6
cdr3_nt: TGTGCCAGCAGCGCCGGGACAGCGGAGGGCTATGGCTACACCTTC
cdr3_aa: CASSAGTAEGYGYTF

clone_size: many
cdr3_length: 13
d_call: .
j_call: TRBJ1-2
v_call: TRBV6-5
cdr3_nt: TGTGCCAGCAGTCGGATGGGGAGGGATGGCTACACCTTC
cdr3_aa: CASSRMGRDGYTF

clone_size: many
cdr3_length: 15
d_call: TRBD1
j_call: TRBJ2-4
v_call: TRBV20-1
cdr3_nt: TGCAGTGCTGCTCGACAGGGGGCCTCCAAAAACATTCAGTACTTC
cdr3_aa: CSAARQGASKNIQYF

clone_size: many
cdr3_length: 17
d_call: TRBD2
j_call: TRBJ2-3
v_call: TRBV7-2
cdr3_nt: TGTGCCAGCAGCTTACGCCTACTAGCGGGGAGCACAGATACGCAGTATTTT
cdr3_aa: CASSLRLLAGSTDTQYF

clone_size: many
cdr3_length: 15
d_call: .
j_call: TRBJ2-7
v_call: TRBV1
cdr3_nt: TGCACCAGCAGCCAAGGCCGTAGCCGCTCCTACGAGCAGTACTTC
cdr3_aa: CTSSQGRSRSYEQYF

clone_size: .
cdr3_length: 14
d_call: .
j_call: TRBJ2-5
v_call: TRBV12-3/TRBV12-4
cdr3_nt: TGTGCCAGCAGTTTGAGCAGCGTCGGGGAGACCCAGTACTTC
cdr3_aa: CASSLSSVGETQYF

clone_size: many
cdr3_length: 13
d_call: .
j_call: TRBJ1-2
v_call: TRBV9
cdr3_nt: TGTGCCAGCAGCGTAGTCGGGGGATATGGCTACACCTTC
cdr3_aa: CASSVVGGYGYTF

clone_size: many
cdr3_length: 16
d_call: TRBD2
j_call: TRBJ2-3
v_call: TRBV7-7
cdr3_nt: TGTGCTAGCAGCTTAGGTCCTAGCGGGGGAACAGATACGCAGTATTTT
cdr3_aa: CASSLGPSGGTDTQYF

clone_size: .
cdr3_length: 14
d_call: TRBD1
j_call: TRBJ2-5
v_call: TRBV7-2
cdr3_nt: TGTGCCAGCAGCTCCCCGGACAGGAACGATGAGCGGTACTTC
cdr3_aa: CASSSPDRNDERYF

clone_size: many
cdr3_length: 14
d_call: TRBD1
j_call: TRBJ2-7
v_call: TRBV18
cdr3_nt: TGTGCCAGCTCACCAAACAGGGGGGAGATCGAGCAGTACTTC
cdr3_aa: CASSPNRGEIEQYF

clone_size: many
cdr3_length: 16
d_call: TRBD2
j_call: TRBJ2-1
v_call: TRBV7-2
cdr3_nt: TGTGCCAGCAGCTTGCTCGGGACTAGCGACTACAATGAGCAGTTCTTC
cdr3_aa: CASSLLGTSDYNEQFF

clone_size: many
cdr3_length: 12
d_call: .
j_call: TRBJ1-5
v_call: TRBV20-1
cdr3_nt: TGCAGTGCTAGTGATAGCAATCAGCCCCAGCATTTT
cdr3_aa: CSASDSNQPQHF

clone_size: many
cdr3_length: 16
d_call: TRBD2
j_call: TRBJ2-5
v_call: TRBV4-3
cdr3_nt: TGCGCCAGCAGCCAAGGAACCCCCGGGGGGAAAGAGACCCAGTACTTC
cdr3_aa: CASSQGTPGGKETQYF

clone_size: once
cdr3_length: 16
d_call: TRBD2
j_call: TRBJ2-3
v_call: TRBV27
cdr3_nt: TGTGCCAGCAGTTCCGGGGCTAGCGGAAGCACAGATACGCAGTATTTT
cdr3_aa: CASSSGASGSTDTQYF

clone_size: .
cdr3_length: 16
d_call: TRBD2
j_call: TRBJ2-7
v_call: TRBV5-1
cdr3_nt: TGCGCCAGCAGCCCCAAACGGGGGGGCTCCTACAATGAGCAGTACTTC
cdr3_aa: CASSPKRGGSYNEQYF

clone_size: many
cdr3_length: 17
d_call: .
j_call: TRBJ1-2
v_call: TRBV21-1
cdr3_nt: TGTGCCAGCAGCAAAGCCGGGGCAGGCCAGGGTCTTGATGGCTACACCTTC
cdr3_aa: CASSKAGAGQGLDGYTF

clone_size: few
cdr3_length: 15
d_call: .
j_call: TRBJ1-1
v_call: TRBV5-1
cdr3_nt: TGCGCCAGCAGCTTGGGATACAGGGTCAACACTGAAGCTTTCTTT
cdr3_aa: CASSLGYRVNTEAFF

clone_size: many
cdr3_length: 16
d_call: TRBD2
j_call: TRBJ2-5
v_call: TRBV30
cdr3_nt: TGTGCCTGGAGTCTGGAACTAGCGGGGGGGCTGGAGACCCAGTACTTC
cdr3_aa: CAWSLELAGGLETQYF

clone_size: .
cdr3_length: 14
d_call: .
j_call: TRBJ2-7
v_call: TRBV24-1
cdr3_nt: TGTGCCACCCCGAAGGAGCAGGTGACCTACGAGCAGTACTTC
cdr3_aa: CATPKEQVTYEQYF

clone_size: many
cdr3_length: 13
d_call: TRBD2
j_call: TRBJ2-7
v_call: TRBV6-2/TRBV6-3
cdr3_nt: TGTGCCAGCAGTCGGGGGGGATTACGGGAGCAGTACTTC
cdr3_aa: CASSRGGLREQYF

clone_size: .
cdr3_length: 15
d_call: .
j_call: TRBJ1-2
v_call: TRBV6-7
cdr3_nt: TGTGCCAGCAGTCTGTGGAAAGAAGCTAACTATGGCTACACCTTC
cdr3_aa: CASSLWKEANYGYTF

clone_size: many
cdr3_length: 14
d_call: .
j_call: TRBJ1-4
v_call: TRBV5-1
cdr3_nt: TGCGCCAGCAGCCCGGACGGAGCGAAGGAAAAACTGTTTTTT
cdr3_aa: CASSPDGAKEKLFF

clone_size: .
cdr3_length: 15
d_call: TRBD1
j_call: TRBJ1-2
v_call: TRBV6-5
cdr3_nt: TGTGCCAGCAGTCTAGCCGGACAGGGTGGCTATGGCTACACCTTC
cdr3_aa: CASSLAGQGGYGYTF

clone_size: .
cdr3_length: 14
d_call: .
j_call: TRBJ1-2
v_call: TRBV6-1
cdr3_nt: TGTGCCAGCAGTGAAGCTGAGGGGTGGAGAGGCTACACCTTC
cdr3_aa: CASSEAEGWRGYTF

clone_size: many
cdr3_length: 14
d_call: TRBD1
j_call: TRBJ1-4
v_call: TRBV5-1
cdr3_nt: TGCGCCAGCAGCGTCGGACAGGGAGGTGAAAAACTGTTTTTT
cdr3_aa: CASSVGQGGEKLFF

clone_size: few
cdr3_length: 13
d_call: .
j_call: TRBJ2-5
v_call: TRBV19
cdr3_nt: TGTGCCAGTAGCGATTCAGGATTAGAGACCCAGTACTTC
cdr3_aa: CASSDSGLETQYF

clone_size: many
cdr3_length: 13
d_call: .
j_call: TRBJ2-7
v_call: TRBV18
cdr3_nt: TGTGCCAGCTCACCGGACCTCGGGGGTGAGCAGTACTTC
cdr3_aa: CASSPDLGGEQYF

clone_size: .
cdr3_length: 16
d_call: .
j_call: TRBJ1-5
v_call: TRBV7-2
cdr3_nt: TGTGCCAGCAGCTTAGTAGGTCCGGGGTCCAATCAGCCCCAGCATTTT
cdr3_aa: CASSLVGPGSNQPQHF

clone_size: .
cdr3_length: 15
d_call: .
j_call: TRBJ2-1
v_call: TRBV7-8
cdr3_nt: TGTGCCAGCAGCATGGGGAGGCTGGCCTACAATGAGCAGTTCTTC
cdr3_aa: CASSMGRLAYNEQFF

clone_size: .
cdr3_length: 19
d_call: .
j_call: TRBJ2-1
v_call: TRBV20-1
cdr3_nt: TGCAGTGCTAGAGAACGTACTCCTGTCACTAGAGGCACCCCTAATGAGCAGTTCTTC
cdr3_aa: CSARERTPVTRGTPNEQFF

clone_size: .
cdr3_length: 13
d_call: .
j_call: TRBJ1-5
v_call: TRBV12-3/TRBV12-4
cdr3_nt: TGTGCCAGCAGACGGGACGGCGGTCAGCCCCAGCATTTT
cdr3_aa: CASRRDGGQPQHF

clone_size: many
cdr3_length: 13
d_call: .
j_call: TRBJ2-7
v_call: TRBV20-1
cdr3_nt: TGCAGTGCTAGAAAGGGTCAGGTCTACGAGCAGTACTTC
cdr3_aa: CSARKGQVYEQYF

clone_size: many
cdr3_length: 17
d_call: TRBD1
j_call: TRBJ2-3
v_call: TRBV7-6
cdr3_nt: TGTGCCAGCAGCTTAGCGTCAGGACAGGTAGTCACAGATACGCAGTATTTT
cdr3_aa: CASSLASGQVVTDTQYF

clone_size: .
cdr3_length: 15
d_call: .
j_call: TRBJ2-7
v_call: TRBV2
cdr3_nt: TGTGCCAGCAGTGAAATAGGGCAGGGGTTCGGCGAGCAGTACTTC
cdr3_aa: CASSEIGQGFGEQYF

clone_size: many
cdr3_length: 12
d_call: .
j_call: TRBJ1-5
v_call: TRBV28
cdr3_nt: TGTGCCACCCAGCCGGGCAGTCAGCCCCAGCATTTT
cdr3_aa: CATQPGSQPQHF

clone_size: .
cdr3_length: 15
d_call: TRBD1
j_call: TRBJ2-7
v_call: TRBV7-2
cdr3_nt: TGTGCCAGCAGCGCGATTCCCGGGACAGGGGTCGAGCAGTACTTC
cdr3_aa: CASSAIPGTGVEQYF

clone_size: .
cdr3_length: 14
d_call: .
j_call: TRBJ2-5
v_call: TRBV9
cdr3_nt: TGTGCCAGCAGCTCCCTGGGCAGCCAAGAGACCCAGTACTTC
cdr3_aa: CASSSLGSQETQYF

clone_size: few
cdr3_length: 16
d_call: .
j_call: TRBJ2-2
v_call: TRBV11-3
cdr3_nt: TGTGCCAGCAGCTTATCGGTTGGCAGGGTGGCCGGGGAGCTGTTTTTT
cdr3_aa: CASSLSVGRVAGELFF

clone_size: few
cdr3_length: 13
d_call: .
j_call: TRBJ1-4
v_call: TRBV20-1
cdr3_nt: TGCAGTGCCCTCACCGGGGGTTCTGAAAAACTGTTTTTT
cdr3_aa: CSALTGGSEKLFF

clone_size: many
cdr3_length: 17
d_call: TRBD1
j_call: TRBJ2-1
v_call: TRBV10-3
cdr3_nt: TGTGCCATCAGTGACCCGGGACAGGTGGGTTCCTACAATGAGCAGTTCTTC
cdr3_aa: CAISDPGQVGSYNEQFF

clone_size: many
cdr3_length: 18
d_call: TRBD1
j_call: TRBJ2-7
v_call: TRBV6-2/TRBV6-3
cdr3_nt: TGTGCCAGCAGTTACGCGACCCTGACAGGGCGAGAAATCTACGAGCAGTACTTC
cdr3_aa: CASSYATLTGREIYEQYF

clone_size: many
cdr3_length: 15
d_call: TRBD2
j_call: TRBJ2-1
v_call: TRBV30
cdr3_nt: TGTGCCTGGAGTGGAAGACTAGCGGGGATAAATGAGCAGTTCTTC
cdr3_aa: CAWSGRLAGINEQFF

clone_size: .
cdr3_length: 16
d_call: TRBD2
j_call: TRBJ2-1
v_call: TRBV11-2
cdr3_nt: TGTGCCAGCAGCCATAGCGGGAGGGCTTCCTACAATGAGCAGTTCTTC
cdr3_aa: CASSHSGRASYNEQFF

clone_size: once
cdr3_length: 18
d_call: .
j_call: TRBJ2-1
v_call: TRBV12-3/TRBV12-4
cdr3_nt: TGTGCCAGCTTCAATACTCGAGGACAGTACCTCTCCTACAATGAGCAGTTCTTC
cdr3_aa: CASFNTRGQYLSYNEQFF